Presented here are 26 T cell receptor beta chains from one specimen sequenced in a study of blood T cells in healthy people across ages. The use of a sample-barcoded 5' primer and a J-beta primer mix characterized a second PCR of roughly 7 to 11 cycles. TCRdb recomputed calls from the 5' RACE reads with MiXCR, one row per CDR3 protein. The table lists about 1.6 million distinct CDR3 sequences, roughly 32% of them singletons, with about 11% in the top ten. The material sequenced was blood. All receptors derive from a woman younger than 45 in good health.

This clonotype was detected only a few times. The chain employs TRBV6-5 and TRBJ2-5; TRBD1 agrees at 9 bases. The CDR3 is made up of 16 amino acids. Germline CDR1 MNHEY, CDR2 SVGAGI. V lost 0 bases and J lost 5; bases outside the gene matches: 7. Written as DNA, the CDR3 is TGTGCCAGCAGTTACTCGAACAGGGGGCTTGGGGAGACCCAGTACTTC. The encoded protein is CASSYSNRGLGETQYF.

V usage is TRBV12-3 or TRBV12-4 and J usage is TRBJ2-5; TRBD1 is a possible D gene (6 bases). Deletions cut 7 bases from V and 3 bases from J, with 12 bases between. This CDR3 is 13 amino acids long. In DNA, the CDR3 is TGTGCCAGCACCAACAACAGGGAAGAGACCCAGTACTTC. Translation gives CASTNNREETQYF.

This clonotype was seen ten or more times. V is TRBV20-1 and J is TRBJ2-7; D is unclear. Germline lookup yields CDR1 DFQATT and CDR2 SNEGSKA (reference sequence). Trimming stripped 0 bases from V and 0 bases from J, with 9 bases between. CDR3 size: 14 residues. The DNA for the CDR3 is TGCAGTGCTAGAGATTTGAGGAGCTCCTACGAGCAGTACTTC. Its protein is CSARDLRSSYEQYF.

This chain connects TRBV4-2 to TRBJ1-1; D remains unclear. V was clipped by 0 bases and J by 1 base, with 12 bases between them. CDR3 length equals 16 residues. Germline lookup yields CDR1 LGHNA and CDR2 YNFKEQ. The CDR3 reads CASSQDYRQSNTEAFF. The CDR3 DNA sequence: TGTGCCAGCAGCCAAGATTACCGCCAGTCGAACACTGAAGCTTTCTTT.

In this sample, this clonotype turned up a few times. This chain connects TRBV20-1 to TRBJ2-5; possibly TRBD1 or TRBD2 for D (5 bases each). This CDR3 contains 14 residues. V lost 5 bases, J lost 3 bases, and 16 bases lay in between. The V gene's germline CDR1 is DFQATT and CDR2 SNEGSKA (reference sequence). CDR3 bases: TGCAGTGCTTACCGGGGCTTACCAAAAGAGACCCAGTACTTC. It codes for CSAYRGLPKETQYF.

The chain has TRBV9 and TRBJ2-3; 7 nucleotides agree with TRBD2. Per germline, CDR1 SGDLS and CDR2 YYNGEE. J lost 1 base, V lost 4 bases, and 6 bases had no gene match. CDR3 length: 15 residues. This chain's CDR3 is CASSPRAGGTDTQYF. As DNA, the CDR3 is TGTGCCAGCAGCCCCCGTGCGGGGGGCACAGATACGCAGTATTTT.

A remark on this clonotype: A much larger clone lies a single base off, so this may be a read error. The limits of the CDR3 on the DNA are not certain, so only TCRdb's listed CDR3 is given. The chain combines TRBV4-1 with TRBJ2-3; the table's D gene call, TRBD1, was not cross checked with the DNA. The CDR3 is 16 amino acids long, termini counted. CDR1 and CDR2 from the germline V gene are MGHRA and YSYEKL. CDR3 region: CASSQPFGQGTDTQDF.

The chain carries TRBV11-2 and TRBJ2-4, with D possibly matching TRBD1 (6 bases). Germline V gene data show CDR1 as SGHAT and CDR2 as FQNNGV. Trimming shortened V by 2 bases and J by 2 bases, and 19 bases separated the two germline ends. The CDR3 covers 18 residues. CDR3: CASSLSYRDITSKNIQYF. CDR3 in DNA: TGTGCCAGCAGCTTAAGTTATCGGGACATCACTTCCAAAAACATTCAGTACTTC.

The chain recombines TRBV6-4 with TRBJ2-5, with 9 bases matching TRBD2. Germline loops: CDR1 MRHNA, CDR2 SNTAGT. CDR3 length: 16 amino acids. With V trimmed by 4 bases and J by 2 bases, 8 bases remained unmatched. The CDR3 nucleotides read TGTGCCAGCAGTGTTGGGGCTAGCGGGAATCAAGAGACCCAGTACTTC. Protein sequence: CASSVGASGNQETQYF.

Only a few counts were recorded for this clonotype. The rearrangement joins TRBV3-1 to TRBJ2-1, with D tentatively TRBD1 (6 bases). The germline CDR1 and CDR2 sequences are LGHDT and YNNKEL (reference sequence). The CDR3 contains 18 residues. Trimming took off 0 bases at V and 0 bases at J, with 15 bases between the two ends. The CDR3 nucleotides read TGTGCCAGCAGCCAAGAACCTGGGGGCGGTAGCTCCTACAATGAGCAGTTCTTC. It encodes CASSQEPGGGSSYNEQFF.

The chain uses TRBV20-1 and TRBJ2-1, with unresolved D. Per the germline V gene, CDR1 is DFQATT and CDR2 is SNEGSKA (reference sequence). CDR3 length: 11 residues. V was clipped by 8 bases and J by 10 bases, with 15 bases between them. CDR3 in DNA: TGCAGTACTAAACCCCGCATAGAGCAGTTCTTC. Translating it yields CSTKPRIEQFF.

The chain couples TRBV20-1 to TRBJ2-1; D unclear. V lost 6 bases, J lost 1 base, and 16 bases lay in between. The germline CDR1 and CDR2 sequences are DFQATT and SNEGSKA (reference sequence). The CDR3 spans 15 residues. The CDR3 spells CSARSASPSYNEQFF. DNA for the CDR3: TGCAGTGCAAGGTCGGCGAGCCCTTCCTACAATGAGCAGTTCTTC.

This clonotype came up a few times. The chain couples TRBV7-9 to TRBJ2-2, with D uncertain. The V end lost 5 bases, the J end lost 3 bases, and 22 bases lay between the germline ends. The CDR3 is 18 amino acids. Germline CDR1 is SEHNR and CDR2 is FQNEAQ (reference sequence). CDR3: CASSHTAKRNWDTGELFF. DNA for the CDR3: TGTGCCAGCAGCCACACGGCCAAGAGAAACTGGGACACCGGGGAGCTGTTTTTT. Drawing the rest from reference TRBV7-9 and TRBJ2-2, the complete variable domain is DTGVSQNPRHKITKRGQNVTFRCDPISEHNRLYWYRQTLGQGPEFLTYFQNEAQLEKSRLLSDRFSAERPKGSFSTLEIQRTEQGDSAMYLCASSHTAKRNWDTGELFFGEGSRLTVL.

This CDR3 reads CASSPPGTVFMNTEAFF. The CDR3 coding sequence is TGTGCCAGCAGCCCCCCCGGGACAGTCTTCATGAACACTGAAGCTTTCTTT. The chain carries TRBV14 and TRBJ1-1, with 7 positions matching TRBD1. Germline trimming cut 4 bases from V and 0 bases from J; bases unmatched to any gene: 11. The CDR3 runs 17 residues. Per germline, CDR1 SGHDN and CDR2 FVKESK.

This clonotype was observed a few times. The chain uses TRBV20-1 and TRBJ2-1; D is unresolved. The germline V and J ends were trimmed by 0 bases and 0 bases, with 12 bases remaining between them. Germline V gene data show CDR1 as DFQATT and CDR2 as SNEGSKA (reference sequence). The CDR3 consists of 16 residues. The chain's CDR3 is CSARDRVQSSYNEQFF. The CDR3 bases are TGCAGTGCTAGAGATAGGGTCCAGTCCTCCTACAATGAGCAGTTCTTC.

This clonotype has a handful of counts. The chain joins TRBV6-1 to TRBJ1-2; perhaps TRBD1 as D (5 bases). CDR1 is MNHNS and CDR2 is SASEGT in the germline V gene. V lost 4 bases to trimming and J lost 4 bases, with 16 bases between them. The CDR3 is 15 residues long. The CDR3 loop is CASSVLGESAYGYTF. In DNA, the CDR3 is TGTGCCAGCAGTGTATTAGGGGAATCGGCCTATGGCTACACCTTC.

This chain joins TRBV28 and TRBJ2-5; 8 bases are shared with TRBD2. The length of the CDR3 is 14 residues. The germline V gene has CDR1 MDHEN and CDR2 SYDVKM. V dropped 5 bases and J dropped 5; count of bases not matched to a gene: 7. CDR3: CASSAGTRGETQYF. The CDR3 nucleotides read TGTGCCAGCAGTGCTGGGACTAGAGGTGAGACCCAGTACTTC.

This chain uses TRBV4-2 with TRBJ2-3, with 7 bases lining up with TRBD2. After removal of 1 base from V and 7 bases from J, the junction contained 8 bases not matched to a gene. The germline V gene encodes CDR1 LGHNA and CDR2 YNFKEQ. The CDR3 consists of 15 residues. This CDR3 reads CASSQAGRERNTQYF. The CDR3 nucleotides read TGTGCCAGCAGCCAAGCGGGGCGGGAGAGGAATACGCAGTATTTT.

There are a few counts of this clonotype. The gene calls are TRBV20-1 and TRBJ2-7; D ambiguous. This CDR3 is built from 13 residues. Trimming stripped 6 bases from V and 2 bases from J, with 14 bases between. In germline, CDR1 is DFQATT, CDR2 SNEGSKA (reference sequence). The CDR3 DNA reads TGCAGTGCCCCTCGTAAGCAGCCCTACGAGCAGTACTTC. Its protein product is CSAPRKQPYEQYF.

The V gene is TRBV9, the J gene TRBJ2-5; D call uncertain. The CDR3 is made up of 14 amino acids. Deletions cut 0 bases from V and 4 bases from J, with 10 bases between. Looked up from germline, CDR1 is SGDLS and CDR2 is YYNGEE. Here the CDR3 reads CASSVVGQTETQYF. The DNA of the CDR3 is TGTGCCAGCAGCGTAGTTGGTCAGACAGAGACCCAGTACTTC.

The chain combines TRBV11-1 with TRBJ2-7, with a possible D match to TRBD2 (5 bases). The CDR3 extends over 14 amino acids. The V and J ends lost 5 bases and 5 bases respectively, with 16 bases between them. The germline CDR1 and CDR2 sequences are SGHAT and FQDESV (reference sequence). The CDR3, as DNA: TGTGCCAGCAGCCCCTGGGGAGCACCAGACGAGCAGTACTTC. It codes for CASSPWGAPDEQYF.

This clonotype was seen a few times. DNA of the CDR3: TGTGCCAGCAGACTGGACTCCTCCACAGATACGCAGTATTTT. Its protein product is CASRLDSSTDTQYF. The V call is TRBV12-3 or TRBV12-4, the J call TRBJ2-3, with a weak D call TRBD2 (5 bases). This CDR3 has 14 residues. Deletions cut 6 bases from V and 2 bases from J, with 12 bases between.

About this clonotype itself: A much larger clone differs by one base, so this may be a read error. The J gene is TRBJ2-2, the V gene TRBV10-3, with 7 bases matching TRBD1. The CDR3 is made up of 14 amino acids. Germline CDR1 and CDR2: ENHRY and SYGVKD. CDR3 sequence (DNA): TGTGCCATCAGTGAGGACAGGGTTCCCGGGAAGCTGTTTTTT. It specifies CAISEDRVPGKLFF.

In its sample, this clonotype was seen many times. V gene TRBV20-1 combines with J gene TRBJ2-1; 9 bases agree with TRBD1. Germline lookup yields CDR1 DFQATT and CDR2 SNEGSKA (reference sequence). V shed 0 bases, J shed 6 bases, and the junction held 6 bases outside the gene matches. The CDR3 spans 15 residues. DNA for the CDR3: TGCAGTGCTAGAGATGCGAGGACAGGGGTCAATGAGCAGTTCTTC. Amino acid sequence: CSARDARTGVNEQFF.

This clonotype came up many times. V gene TRBV3-1 combines with J gene TRBJ2-3; TRBD2 matches 9 bases. The CDR3 is 16 amino acids. The trim removed 1 base at V and 2 bases at J, leaving 4 bases unmatched. Germline CDR1 and CDR2: LGHDT and YNNKEL (reference sequence). In DNA, the CDR3 is TGTGCCAGCAGCCAAGGAGCGGGAGGCCCCACAGATACGCAGTATTTT. Protein product: CASSQGAGGPTDTQYF.

This clonotype was counted a single time. The chain has TRBV20-1 and TRBJ2-3; no clear D. The CDR3 consists of 16 residues. V was pared by 0 bases and J by 1 base, with 14 bases between. Germline V lookup: CDR1 DFQATT, CDR2 SNEGSKA (reference sequence). The CDR3 nucleotides are TGCAGTGCTAGAGATCAGACCAGATTGGGCACAGATACGCAGTATTTT. Translated: CSARDQTRLGTDTQYF.